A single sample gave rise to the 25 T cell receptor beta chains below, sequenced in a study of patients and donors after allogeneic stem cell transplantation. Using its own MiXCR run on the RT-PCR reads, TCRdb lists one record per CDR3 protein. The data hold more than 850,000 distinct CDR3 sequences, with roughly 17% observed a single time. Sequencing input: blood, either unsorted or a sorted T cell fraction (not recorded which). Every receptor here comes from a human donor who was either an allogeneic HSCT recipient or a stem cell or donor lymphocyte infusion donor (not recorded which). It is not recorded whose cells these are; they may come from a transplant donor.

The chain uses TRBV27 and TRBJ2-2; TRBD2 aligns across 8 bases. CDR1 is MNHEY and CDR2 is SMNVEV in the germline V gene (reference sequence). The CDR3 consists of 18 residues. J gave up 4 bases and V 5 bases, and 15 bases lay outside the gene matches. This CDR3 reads CASSPGRGAGDGTGELFF. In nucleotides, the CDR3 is TGTGCCAGCAGTCCAGGGCGGGGGGCAGGGGACGGCACCGGGGAGCTGTTTTTT.

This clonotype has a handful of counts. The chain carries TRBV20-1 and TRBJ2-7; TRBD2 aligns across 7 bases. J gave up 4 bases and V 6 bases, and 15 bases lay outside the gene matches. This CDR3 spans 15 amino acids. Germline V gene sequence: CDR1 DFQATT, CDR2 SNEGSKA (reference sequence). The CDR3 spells CSARPPRETPYEQYF. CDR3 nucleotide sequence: TGCAGTGCCAGACCCCCGCGGGAGACTCCTTACGAGCAGTACTTC.

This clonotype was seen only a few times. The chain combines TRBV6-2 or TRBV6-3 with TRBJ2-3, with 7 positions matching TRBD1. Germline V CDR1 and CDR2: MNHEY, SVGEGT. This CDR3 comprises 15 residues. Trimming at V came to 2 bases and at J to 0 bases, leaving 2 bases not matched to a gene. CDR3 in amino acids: CASSYGTDSTDTQYF. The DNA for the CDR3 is TGTGCCAGCAGTTACGGGACAGATAGCACAGATACGCAGTATTTT.

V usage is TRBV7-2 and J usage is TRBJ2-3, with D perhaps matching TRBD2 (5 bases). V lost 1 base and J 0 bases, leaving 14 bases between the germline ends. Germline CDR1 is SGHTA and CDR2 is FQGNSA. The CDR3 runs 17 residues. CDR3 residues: CASSLVPLGASTDTQYF. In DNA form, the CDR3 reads TGTGCCAGCAGCTTAGTGCCTCTGGGAGCAAGCACAGATACGCAGTATTTT. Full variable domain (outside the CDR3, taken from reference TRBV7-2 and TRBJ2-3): GAGVSQSPSNKVTEKGKDVELRCDPISGHTALYWYRQSLGQGLEFLIYFQGNSAPDKSGLPSDRFSAERTGGSVSTLTIQRTQQEDSAVYLCASSLVPLGASTDTQYFGPGTRLTVL.

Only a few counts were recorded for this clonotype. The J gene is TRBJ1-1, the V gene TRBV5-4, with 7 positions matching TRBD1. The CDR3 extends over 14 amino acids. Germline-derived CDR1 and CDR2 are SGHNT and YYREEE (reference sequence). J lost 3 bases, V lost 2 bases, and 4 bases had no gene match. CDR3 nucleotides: TGTGCCAGCAGCTTCGAGACAGGGTACACTGAAGCTTTCTTT. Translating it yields CASSFETGYTEAFF.

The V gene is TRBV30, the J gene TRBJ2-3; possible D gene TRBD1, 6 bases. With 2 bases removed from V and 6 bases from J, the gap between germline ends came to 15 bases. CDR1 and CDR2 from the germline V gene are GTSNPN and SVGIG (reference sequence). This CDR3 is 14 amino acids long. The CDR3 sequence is CAWSFRQVTDTQYF. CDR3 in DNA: TGTGCCTGGAGTTTTCGACAGGTCACGGATACGCAGTATTTT.

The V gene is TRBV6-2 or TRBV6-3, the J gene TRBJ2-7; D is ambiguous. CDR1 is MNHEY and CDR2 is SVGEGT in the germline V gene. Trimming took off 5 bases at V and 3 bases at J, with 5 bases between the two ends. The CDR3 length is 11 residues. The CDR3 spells CASSGFYEQYF. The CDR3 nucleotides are TGTGCCAGCAGTGGGTTCTACGAGCAGTACTTC.

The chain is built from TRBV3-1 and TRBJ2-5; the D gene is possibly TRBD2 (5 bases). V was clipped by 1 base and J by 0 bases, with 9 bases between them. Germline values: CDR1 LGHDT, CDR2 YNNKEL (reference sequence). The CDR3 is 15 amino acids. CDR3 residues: CASSQGVAHQETQYF. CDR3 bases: TGTGCCAGCAGCCAAGGTGTAGCGCACCAAGAGACCCAGTACTTC.

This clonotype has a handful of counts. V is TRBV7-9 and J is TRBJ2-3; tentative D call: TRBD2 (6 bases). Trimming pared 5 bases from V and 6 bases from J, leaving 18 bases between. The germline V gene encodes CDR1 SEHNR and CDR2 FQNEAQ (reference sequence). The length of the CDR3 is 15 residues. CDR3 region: CASSLTRLALDTQYF. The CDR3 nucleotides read TGTGCCAGCAGCCTTACGCGGCTAGCGTTGGATACGCAGTATTTT. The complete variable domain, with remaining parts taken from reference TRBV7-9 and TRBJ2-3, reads DTGVSQNPRHKITKRGQNVTFRCDPISEHNRLYWYRQTLGQGPEFLTYFQNEAQLEKSRLLSDRFSAERPKGSFSTLEIQRTEQGDSAMYLCASSLTRLALDTQYFGPGTRLTVL.

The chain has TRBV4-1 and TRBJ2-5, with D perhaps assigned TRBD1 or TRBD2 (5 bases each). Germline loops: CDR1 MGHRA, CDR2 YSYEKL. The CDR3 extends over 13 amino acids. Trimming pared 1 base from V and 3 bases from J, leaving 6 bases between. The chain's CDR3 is CASSQGGKETQYF. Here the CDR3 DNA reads TGCGCCAGCAGCCAAGGGGGGAAAGAGACCCAGTACTTC.

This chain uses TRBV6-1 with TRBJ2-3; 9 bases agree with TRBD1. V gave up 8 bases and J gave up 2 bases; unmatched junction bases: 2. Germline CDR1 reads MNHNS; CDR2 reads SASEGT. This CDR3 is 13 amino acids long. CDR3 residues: CASGDRVTDTQYF. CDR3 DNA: TGTGCCAGCGGGGACAGGGTCACAGATACGCAGTATTTT.

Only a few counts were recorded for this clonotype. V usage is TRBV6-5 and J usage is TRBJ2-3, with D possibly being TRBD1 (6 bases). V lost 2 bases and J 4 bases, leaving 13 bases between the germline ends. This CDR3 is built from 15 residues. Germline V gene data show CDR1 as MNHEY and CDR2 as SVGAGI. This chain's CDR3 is CASSYGTFRADTQYF. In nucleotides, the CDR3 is TGTGCCAGCAGTTACGGGACATTCAGAGCAGATACGCAGTATTTT.

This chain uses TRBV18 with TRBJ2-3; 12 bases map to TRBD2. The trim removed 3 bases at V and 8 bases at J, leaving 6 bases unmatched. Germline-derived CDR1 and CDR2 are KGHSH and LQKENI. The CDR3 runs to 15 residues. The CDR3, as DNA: TGTGCCAGCTCACCCTCCGGGACTAGCGGGTCTACGCAGTATTTT. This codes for CASSPSGTSGSTQYF.

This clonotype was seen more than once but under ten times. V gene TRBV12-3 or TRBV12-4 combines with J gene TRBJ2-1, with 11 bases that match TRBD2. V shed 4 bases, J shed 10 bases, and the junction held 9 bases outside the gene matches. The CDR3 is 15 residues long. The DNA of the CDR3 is TGTGCCAGCAGTTACCCTAGCGGGGGGTTATGGGAGCAGTTCTTC. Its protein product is CASSYPSGGLWEQFF.

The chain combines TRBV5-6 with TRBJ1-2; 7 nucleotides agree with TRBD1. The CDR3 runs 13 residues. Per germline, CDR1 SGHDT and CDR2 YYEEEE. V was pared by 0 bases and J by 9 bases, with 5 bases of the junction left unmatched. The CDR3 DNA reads TGTGCCAGCAGCTTGGTAGGGGGCGCGAGCTACACCTTC. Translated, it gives CASSLVGGASYTF.

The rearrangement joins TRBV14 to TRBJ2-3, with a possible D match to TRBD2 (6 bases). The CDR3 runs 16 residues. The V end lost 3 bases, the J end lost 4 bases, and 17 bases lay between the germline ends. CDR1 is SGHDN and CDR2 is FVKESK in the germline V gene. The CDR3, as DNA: TGTGCCAGCAGCCACGTCGGCGGGGTAATCGCAGATACGCAGTATTTT. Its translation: CASSHVGGVIADTQYF.

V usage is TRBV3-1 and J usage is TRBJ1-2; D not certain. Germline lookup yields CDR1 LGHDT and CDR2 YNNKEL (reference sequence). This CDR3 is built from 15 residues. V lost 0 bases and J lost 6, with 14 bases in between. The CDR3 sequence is CASSQDPYNLDGYTF. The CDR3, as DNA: TGTGCCAGCAGCCAAGATCCCTACAATCTAGATGGCTACACCTTC.

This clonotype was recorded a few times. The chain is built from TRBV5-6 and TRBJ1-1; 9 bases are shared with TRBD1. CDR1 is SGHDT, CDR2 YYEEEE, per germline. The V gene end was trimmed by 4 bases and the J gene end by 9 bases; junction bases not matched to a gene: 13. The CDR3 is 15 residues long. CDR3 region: CASSPQTGTGNKAFF. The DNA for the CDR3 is TGTGCCAGCAGCCCCCAAACTGGGACAGGGAACAAAGCTTTCTTT.

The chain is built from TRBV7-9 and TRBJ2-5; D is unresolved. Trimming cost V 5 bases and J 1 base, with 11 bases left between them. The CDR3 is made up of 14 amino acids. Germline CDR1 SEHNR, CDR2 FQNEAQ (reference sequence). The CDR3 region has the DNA TGTGCCAGCAGCAATCTGGGGTTCCAAGAGACCCAGTACTTC. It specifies CASSNLGFQETQYF.

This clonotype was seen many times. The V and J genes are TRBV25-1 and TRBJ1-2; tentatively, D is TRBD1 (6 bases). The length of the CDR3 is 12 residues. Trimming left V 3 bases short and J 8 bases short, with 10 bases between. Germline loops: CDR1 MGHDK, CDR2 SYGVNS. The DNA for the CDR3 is TGTGCCAGCAGTGACCTCGGACAGGGCTACACCTTC. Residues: CASSDLGQGYTF.

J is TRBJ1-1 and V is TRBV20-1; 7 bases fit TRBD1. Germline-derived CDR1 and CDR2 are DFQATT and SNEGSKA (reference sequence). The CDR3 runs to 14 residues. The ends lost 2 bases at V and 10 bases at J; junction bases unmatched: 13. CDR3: CSARKKGATERAFF. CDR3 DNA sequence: TGCAGTGCTAGAAAGAAGGGGGCGACCGAACGAGCTTTCTTT.

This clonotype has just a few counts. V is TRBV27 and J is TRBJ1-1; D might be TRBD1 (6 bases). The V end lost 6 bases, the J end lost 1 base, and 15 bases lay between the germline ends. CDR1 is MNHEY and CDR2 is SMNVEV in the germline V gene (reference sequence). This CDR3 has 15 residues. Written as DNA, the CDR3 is TGTGCCAGCAGATCTATGAGGGACAAGAACACTGAAGCTTTCTTT. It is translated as CASRSMRDKNTEAFF.

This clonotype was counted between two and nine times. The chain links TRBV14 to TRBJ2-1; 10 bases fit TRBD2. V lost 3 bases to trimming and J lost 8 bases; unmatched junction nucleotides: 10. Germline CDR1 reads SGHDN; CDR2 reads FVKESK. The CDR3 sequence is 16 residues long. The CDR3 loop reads CASSQASGRAVYEQFF. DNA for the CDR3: TGTGCCAGCAGCCAGGCCAGCGGGAGGGCCGTCTATGAGCAGTTCTTC.

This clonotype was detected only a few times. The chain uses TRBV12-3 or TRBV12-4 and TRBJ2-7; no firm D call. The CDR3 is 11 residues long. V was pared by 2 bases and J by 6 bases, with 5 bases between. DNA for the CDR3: TGTGCCAGCAGTTTAATGTCCGAGCAGTACTTC. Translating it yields CASSLMSEQYF.

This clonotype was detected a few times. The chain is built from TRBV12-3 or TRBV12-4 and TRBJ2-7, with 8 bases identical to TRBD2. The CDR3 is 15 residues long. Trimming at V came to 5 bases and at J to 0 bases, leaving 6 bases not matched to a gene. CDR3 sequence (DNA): TGTGCCAGCAGTAGAGCGGGAGCGTCCTCCTACGAGCAGTACTTC. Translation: CASSRAGASSYEQYF.